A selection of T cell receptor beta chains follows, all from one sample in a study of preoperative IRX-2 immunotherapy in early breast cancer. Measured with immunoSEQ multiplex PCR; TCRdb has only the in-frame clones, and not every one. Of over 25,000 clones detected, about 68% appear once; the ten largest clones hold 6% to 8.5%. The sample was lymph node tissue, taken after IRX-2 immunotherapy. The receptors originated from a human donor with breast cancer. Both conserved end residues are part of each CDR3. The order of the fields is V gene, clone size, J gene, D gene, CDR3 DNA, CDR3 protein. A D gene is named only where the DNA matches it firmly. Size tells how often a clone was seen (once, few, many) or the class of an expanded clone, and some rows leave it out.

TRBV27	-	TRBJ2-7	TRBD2	TGTGCCAGCAGTGACACTAGCGGGAGGTACGAGCAGTACTTC	CASSDTSGRYEQYF
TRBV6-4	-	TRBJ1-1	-	TGTGCCAGCAGTGCAGCAGGGGCGGCTTTCTTT	CASSAAGAAFF
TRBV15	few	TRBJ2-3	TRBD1	TGTGCCACCAGCAGAGTCAGACAGGGGGATACGCAGTATTTT	CATSRVRQGDTQYF
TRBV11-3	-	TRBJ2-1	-	TGTGCCAGCAGCTTTCAAGACTCCTACAATGAGCAGTTCTTC	CASSFQDSYNEQFF
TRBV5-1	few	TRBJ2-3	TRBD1	TGCGCCAGCAGCAAACAGGGGCCTAGCACAGATACGCAGTATTTT	CASSKQGPSTDTQYF
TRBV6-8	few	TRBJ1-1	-	TGTGCCAGCATCGGACCTAGAGGGACTGAAGCTTTCTTT	CASIGPRGTEAFF
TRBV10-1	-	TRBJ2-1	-	TGCGCCAGCAGTGATTATGCGGCTTCGGACTACAATGAGCAGTTCTTC	CASSDYAASDYNEQFF
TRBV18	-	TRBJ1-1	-	TGTGCCAGCTCACCACTTGAAGGAATTTTGGGGGCTTTCTTT	CASSPLEGILGAFF
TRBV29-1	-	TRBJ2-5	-	TGCAGTGTTGACTCGACTCAAGAGACCCAGTACTTC	CSVDSTQETQYF
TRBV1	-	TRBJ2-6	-	-	CASSLSVGAGANVLTF
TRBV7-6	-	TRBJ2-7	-	TGTGCCAGCAGCTTAGGGGCAGGGAATCAATACGAGCAGTACTTC	CASSLGAGNQYEQYF
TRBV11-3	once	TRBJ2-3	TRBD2	TGTGCCAGCAGCTTGGGTTTGATTAAGGGACTAGCGAATACGCAGTATTTT	CASSLGLIKGLANTQYF
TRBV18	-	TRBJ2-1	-	TGTGCCAGCTCACCAGGCAGGAATGAGCAGTTCTTC	CASSPGRNEQFF
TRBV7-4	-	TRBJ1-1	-	TGTGCCAGCAAACGGCAAATGGGCACTGAAGCTTTCTTT	CASKRQMGTEAFF
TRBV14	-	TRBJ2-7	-	TGTGCCAGCAGCAATCGACGATGGGAGCAGTACTTC	CASSNRRWEQYF
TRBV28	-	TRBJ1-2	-	TGTGCCAGCAGTTTATCCCGACGGTCCGCCCTCTATGGCTACACCTTC	CASSLSRRSALYGYTF
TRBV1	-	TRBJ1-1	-	TGCGCCAGCAGCCAAGAGCGAGTACACACCCTGAACACTGAAGCTTTCTTT	CASSQERVHTLNTEAFF
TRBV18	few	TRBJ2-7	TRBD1	TGTGCCAGCTCACCGACAGGGCTCGAGCAGTACTTC	CASSPTGLEQYF
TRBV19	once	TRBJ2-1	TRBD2	TGTGCCAGTAGTATGTCTAGCGGGACTACCTACAATGAGCAGTTCTTC	CASSMSSGTTYNEQFF
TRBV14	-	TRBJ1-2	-	TGTGCCAGCAGCCAAGATAATGTAGTGAGGGGAACGGGCTACACCTTC	CASSQDNVVRGTGYTF
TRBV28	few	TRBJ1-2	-	TGTGCCAGCAGGCCTCTCACCGGACGGCCCTATGGCTACACCTTC	CASRPLTGRPYGYTF
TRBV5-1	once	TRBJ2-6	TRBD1	TGCGCCAGCAGCTTAGCAGGGGGCATTGGGGCCAACGTCCTGACTTTC	CASSLAGGIGANVLTF
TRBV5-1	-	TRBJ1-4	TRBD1	TGCGCCAGCAGCCTAGACCCTTTCCAAGGGGGCGAAAAACTGTTTTTT	CASSLDPFQGGEKLFF
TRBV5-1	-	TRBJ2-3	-	TGCGCCAGCAGTGGTGGGACTAGCACAGATACGCAGTATTTT	CASSGGTSTDTQYF
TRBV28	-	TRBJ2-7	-	TGTGCCAGCAGTTTAAGTAAGGGGACCCTGCAGTACTTC	CASSLSKGTLQYF
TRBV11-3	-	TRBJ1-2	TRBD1	TGTGCCAGCAGTAACATGGGACAGGGGGCATATGGCTACACCTTC	CASSNMGQGAYGYTF
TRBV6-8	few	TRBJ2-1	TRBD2	TGTGCCAGCAGGATGGGACTAGCGAGCTACAATGAGCAGTTCTTC	CASRMGLASYNEQFF
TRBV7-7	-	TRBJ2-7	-	TGTGCCAGCAGCTTAGGGTGGGGCGCCTACGAGCAGTACTTC	CASSLGWGAYEQYF
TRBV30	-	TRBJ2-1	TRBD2	TGTGCCTGGAGTGTACTAGCGTCTTCCTACAATGAGCAGTTCTTC	CAWSVLASSYNEQFF
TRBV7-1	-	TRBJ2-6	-	TGTGCCAGCAGCTTAGTGCAGTCGGGGGCCAACGTCCTGACTTTC	CASSLVQSGANVLTF
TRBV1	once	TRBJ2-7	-	TGCGCCAGCAGCAAGAGACTAGCGGGGGGCTCCTACGAGCAGTACTTC	CASSKRLAGGSYEQYF
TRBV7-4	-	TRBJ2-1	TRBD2	TGTGCCAGCAGCTCCCCCGGACTAGCGGTATATGAGCAGTTCTTC	CASSSPGLAVYEQFF
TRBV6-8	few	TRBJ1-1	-	TGTGCCAGCAGTCGGGCGGGGGGGAACACTGAAGCTTTCTTT	CASSRAGGNTEAFF
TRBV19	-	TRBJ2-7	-	TGTGCCAGTAGTGGAGGGGGGAAGAGCCACGAGCAGTACTTC	CASSGGGKSHEQYF
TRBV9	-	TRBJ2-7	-	TGTGCCAGCAGAGGAGCGAGGGATCTAGCCTACGAGCAGTACTTC	CASRGARDLAYEQYF
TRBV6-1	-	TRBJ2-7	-	TGTGCCATCAGTGAAGCCCGTGGGGAGCAGTACTTC	CAISEARGEQYF
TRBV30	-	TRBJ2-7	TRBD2	TGTGCCTGGCTAGCGGGATCCTACGAGCAGTACTTC	CAWLAGSYEQYF
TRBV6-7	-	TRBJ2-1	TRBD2	TGTGCCAGCGTGGGACTAGCGGGAGGCCGGAGCTCCTACAATGAGCAGTTCTTC	CASVGLAGGRSSYNEQFF
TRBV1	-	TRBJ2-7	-	TGCGCCAGCAGCCCCGATACCTCGAGCTCCTACGAGCAGTACTTC	CASSPDTSSSYEQYF
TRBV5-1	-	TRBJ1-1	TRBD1	TGCGCCAGTCGACAGGGGGCAGGAGACACTGAAGCTTTCTTT	CASRQGAGDTEAFF
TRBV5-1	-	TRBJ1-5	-	TGCGCCAGCAGCTTATCCGGGTATAGCAATCAGCCCCAGCATTTT	CASSLSGYSNQPQHF
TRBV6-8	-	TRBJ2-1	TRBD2	TGTGCCAGCAGTTACTCTCTAGCGGGATATAGCTCCTACAATGAGCAGTTCTTC	CASSYSLAGYSSYNEQFF
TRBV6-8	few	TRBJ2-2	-	TGTGCCAGCATTGGTGGGGCCGGGGAGCTGTTTTTT	CASIGGAGELFF
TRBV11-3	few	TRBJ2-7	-	TGTGCCAGCAGCTTAGGGGCTCTAGCGACCGAGCAGTACTTC	CASSLGALATEQYF
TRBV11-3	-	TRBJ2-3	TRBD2	TGTGCCAGCAGCCGTACTAGCGGCTACACAGATACGCAGTATTTT	CASSRTSGYTDTQYF
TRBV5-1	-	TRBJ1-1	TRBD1	TGCGCCAGCAGCCCGCGGACAGGGGGATGGACTGAAGCTTTCTTT	CASSPRTGGWTEAFF
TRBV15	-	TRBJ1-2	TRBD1	TGTGCCACCAGCAGTGGGACAGGGGGTTACTATGGCTACACCTTC	CATSSGTGGYYGYTF
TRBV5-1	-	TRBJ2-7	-	TGCGCCAGCAGCCAGGTCAGTTCTCCCTACGAGCAGTACTTC	CASSQVSSPYEQYF
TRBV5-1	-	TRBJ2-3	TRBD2	TGCGCCAGCAGCTTGGATAGCGGGACGGGCAGCACAGATACGCAGTATTTT	CASSLDSGTGSTDTQYF